Listed here are 9 T cell receptor beta chains from one sample, sequenced in a study of T cell responses to AZD1222 COVID-19 vaccine (dated by TCRdb to about 2021). Interpreted using the paper, the time point label stands for: baseline before first vaccination. Libraries were built with the immunoSEQ multiplex PCR assay. Entries here come from immuneACCESS through TCRdb and include only in-frame sequences with V and J called. Some clones fail to appear in such tables; in the studies checked, an unresolved V gene covers under half of the shortfall, and the cause of the remainder is unknown. The sample yields about 150,000 clones; roughly 92% were counted once. The ten largest account for 1.5% to 2% of the sample. The material sequenced was peripheral blood, taken on day 0 of AZD1222 vaccination. The receptors were gathered from an adult in good health.

The genes are TRBV5-1 and TRBJ2-5; D remains ambiguous. The CDR3 runs 12 residues. Germline-derived CDR1 and CDR2 are SGHRS and YFSETQ. The germline V and J ends were trimmed by 5 bases and 2 bases, with 7 bases remaining between them. CDR3 in amino acids: CASRRGQETQYF. CDR3 bases: TGCGCCAGCAGGCGCGGTCAAGAGACCCAGTACTTC.

The chain links TRBV5-1 to TRBJ2-5; D gene unclear. V lost 4 bases, J lost 2 bases, and 12 bases lay in between. Germline V lookup: CDR1 SGHRS, CDR2 YFSETQ. The CDR3 totals 14 residues. The CDR3 nucleotides are TGCGCCAGCAGCGGTCTAGGTGGACAAGAGACCCAGTACTTC. It yields the protein CASSGLGGQETQYF.

The V gene is TRBV9, the J gene TRBJ1-1, with D perhaps matching TRBD1 (5 bases). Trimming removed 6 bases from V and 8 bases from J, with 23 bases in between. The germline CDR1 and CDR2 sequences are SGDLS and YYNGEE. This CDR3 comprises 15 residues. CDR3 protein: CASTESPGGNREAFF. CDR3 sequence (DNA): TGTGCCAGCACCGAATCCCCTGGGGGTAACAGGGAAGCTTTCTTT.

This clone was recorded once. J is TRBJ1-1 and V is TRBV19; possibly TRBD1 for D (6 bases). Germline V CDR1 and CDR2: LNHDA, SQIVND (reference sequence). V dropped 6 bases and J dropped 8 bases, with 13 bases sitting between them. CDR3 length equals 12 residues. The CDR3 coding sequence is TGTGCCAGTAGCCGATTACAGGGAGAAGCTTTCTTT. Encoded protein: CASSRLQGEAFF.

The V call is TRBV29-1, the J call TRBJ1-2; D not resolved. V lost 4 bases to trimming and J lost 7 bases, with 13 bases between them. Germline V gene sequence: CDR1 SQVTM, CDR2 ANQGSEA. CDR3 length: 12 residues. CDR3 loop: CSVGRESFGYTF. The CDR3 coding sequence is TGCAGCGTTGGAAGGGAAAGTTTTGGCTACACCTTC. Together with reference TRBV29-1 and TRBJ1-2, the CDR3 gives the full variable domain: SAVISQKPSRDICQRGTSLTIQCQVDSQVTMMFWYRQQPGQSLTLIATANQGSEATYESGFVIDKFPISRPNLTFSTLTVSNMSPEDSSIYLCSVGRESFGYTFGSGTRLTVV.

V is TRBV9 and J is TRBJ1-6, with TRBD1 identical over 7 bases. The V gene's germline CDR1 is SGDLS and CDR2 YYNGEE. The trim removed 1 base at V and 4 bases at J, leaving 5 bases unmatched. The CDR3 loop spans 16 amino acids. CDR3 residues: CASSVRQGGYNSPLHF. As DNA, the CDR3 is TGTGCCAGCAGCGTAAGGCAGGGGGGATATAATTCACCCCTCCACTTT.

This clone was counted a single time. The rearrangement links TRBV6-4 to TRBJ2-2; unclear D gene. The CDR3 length is 14 residues. The germline V and J ends were trimmed by 6 bases and 4 bases, with 12 bases remaining between them. CDR1 is MRHNA, CDR2 SNTAGT, per germline. CDR3 loop: CASRASSGTGELFF. The DNA of the CDR3 is TGTGCCAGCAGGGCGTCTAGTGGCACCGGGGAGCTGTTTTTT.

The rearrangement uses TRBV7-8 and TRBJ2-2, with 7 bases matching TRBD2. From germline, CDR1 is SGHVS and CDR2 FQNEAQ. V lost 4 bases to trimming and J lost 0 bases; unmatched junction nucleotides: 2. The CDR3 runs 15 residues. CDR3 in DNA: TGTGCCAGCAGCTCTAGCGGCGCGAACACCGGGGAGCTGTTTTTT. It specifies CASSSSGANTGELFF.

V usage is TRBV15 and J usage is TRBJ1-3; D remains unclear. There are 16 residues in the CDR3. The V gene lost 0 bases and the J gene lost 0 bases, with 9 bases spanning the gap. Germline CDR1 reads LNHNV; CDR2 reads YYDKDF (reference sequence). The CDR3 region is CATSRDLDYSGNTIYF. The CDR3 DNA reads TGTGCCACCAGCAGAGATCTGGACTACTCTGGAAACACCATATATTTT.